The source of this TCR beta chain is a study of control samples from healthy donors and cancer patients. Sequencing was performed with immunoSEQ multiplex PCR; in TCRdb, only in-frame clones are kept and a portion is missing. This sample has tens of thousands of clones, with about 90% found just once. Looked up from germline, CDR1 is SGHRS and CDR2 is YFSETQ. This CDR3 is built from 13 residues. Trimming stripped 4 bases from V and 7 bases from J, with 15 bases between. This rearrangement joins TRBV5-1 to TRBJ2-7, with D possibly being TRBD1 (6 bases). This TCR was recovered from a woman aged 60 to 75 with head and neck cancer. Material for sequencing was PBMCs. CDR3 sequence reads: CASSPGAREEQYF. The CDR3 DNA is TGCGCCAGCAGCCCAGGGGCGCGTGAAGAGCAGTACTTC.